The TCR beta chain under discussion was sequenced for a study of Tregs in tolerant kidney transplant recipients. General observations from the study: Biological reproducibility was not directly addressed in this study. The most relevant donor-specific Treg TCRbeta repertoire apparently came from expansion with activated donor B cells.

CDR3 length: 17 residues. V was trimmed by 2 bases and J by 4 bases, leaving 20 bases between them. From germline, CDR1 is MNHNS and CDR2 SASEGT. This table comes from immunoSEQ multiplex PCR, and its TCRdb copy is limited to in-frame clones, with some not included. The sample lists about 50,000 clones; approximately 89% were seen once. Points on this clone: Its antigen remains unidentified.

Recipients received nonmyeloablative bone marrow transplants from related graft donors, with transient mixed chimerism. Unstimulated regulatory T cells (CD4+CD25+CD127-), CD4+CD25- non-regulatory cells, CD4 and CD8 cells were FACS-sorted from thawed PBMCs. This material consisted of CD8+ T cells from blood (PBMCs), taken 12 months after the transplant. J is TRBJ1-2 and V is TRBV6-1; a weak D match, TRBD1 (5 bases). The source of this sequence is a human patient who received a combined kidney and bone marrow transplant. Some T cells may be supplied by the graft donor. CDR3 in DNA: TGTGCCAGCAGTGAACAAGGTAGACTCCGGGGGAGCTATGGCTACACCTTC. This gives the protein CASSEQGRLRGSYGYTF.